One and the same sample provided the 2 T cell receptor beta chains below, sequenced in a study of cytomegalovirus exposure and HLA in healthy donors. Primers for the PCR totalled 60 Vbeta and 13 Jbeta. TCRdb keeps only in-frame clones here, not all; method: immunoSEQ multiplex PCR. The data contain over 150,000 clones, roughly 80% of them singletons. Sample: PBMCs. The receptors derive from a male donor in good health and CMV-seropositive.

V and J are TRBV18 and TRBJ2-7, with 9 bases fitting TRBD1. Germline lookup yields CDR1 KGHSH and CDR2 LQKENI. The J segment lost 3 bases and the V segment lost 3 bases, leaving 6 bases of the junction unmatched. CDR3 size: 15 residues. The CDR3 nucleotides read TGTGCCAGCTCACCGCCGGGACAGGGAATCTACGAGCAGTACTTC. It specifies CASSPPGQGIYEQYF. The full variable domain, its missing parts supplied by reference TRBV18 and TRBJ2-7, is NAGVMQNPRHLVRRRGQEARLRCSPMKGHSHVYWYRQLPEEGLKFMVYLQKENIIDESGMPKERFSAEFPKEGPSILRIQQVVRGDSAAYFCASSPPGQGIYEQYFGPGTRLTVT.

The chain couples TRBV27 to TRBJ2-7; 8 positions agree with TRBD2. The ends lost 3 bases at V and 0 bases at J; junction bases unmatched: 1. This CDR3 has 14 amino acids. Germline CDR1 is MNHEY and CDR2 is SMNVEV (reference sequence). The CDR3 nucleotides are TGTGCCAGCAGTTTCAGCGGGGGCTCCTACGAGCAGTACTTC. Its protein is CASSFSGGSYEQYF.